The next 10 T cell receptor beta chains were all read from a single sample in a study of blood T cell repertoires in COVID-19. Assay: immunoSEQ multiplex PCR; the TCRdb copy retains only in-frame clones and omits some. The repertoire holds roughly 240,000 clones, 87% seen once, with just over 2.5% in the top ten. The sequenced material came from PBMCs or T cells enriched from blood (not recorded which). The receptors here all came from a woman in her thirties with acute COVID-19.

The V and J genes are TRBV11-2 and TRBJ1-4; 11 positions agree with TRBD1. V was clipped by 4 bases and J by 8 bases; unmatched bases: 6. Looked up from germline, CDR1 is SGHAT and CDR2 is FQNNGV. This CDR3 spans 15 amino acids. The CDR3 nucleotides are TGTGCCAGCAGCTCATGGACAGGGGGCCAGGAAAAACTGTTTTTT. Its translation: CASSSWTGGQEKLFF.

The chain joins TRBV11-2 to TRBJ1-2; 7 nucleotides agree with TRBD1. Germline V gene data show CDR1 as SGHAT and CDR2 as FQNNGV. The junction had 15 bases not matched to a gene; V was cut back by 4 bases and J by 7 bases. The length of the CDR3 is 16 residues. CDR3 amino acids: CASSSVGAGGRGGYTF. The CDR3 nucleotides are TGTGCCAGCAGCTCAGTAGGGGCAGGGGGTCGGGGTGGCTACACCTTC.

This clone appeared a single time. V gene TRBV27 combines with J gene TRBJ1-4; perhaps TRBD1 as D (5 bases). Per the germline V gene, CDR1 is MNHEY and CDR2 is SMNVEV (reference sequence). This CDR3 contains 15 residues. Trimming removed 5 bases from V and 3 bases from J, with 13 bases in between. The CDR3 nucleotides are TGTGCCAGCAGTATTTCCAGGGTATCTAATGAAAAACTGTTTTTT. It translates to CASSISRVSNEKLFF.

This clone appeared a single time. V and J are TRBV27 and TRBJ1-1, with 8 bases identical to TRBD1. This CDR3 spans 14 amino acids. Germline loops: CDR1 MNHEY, CDR2 SMNVEV (reference sequence). The J segment lost 1 base and the V segment lost 4 bases, leaving 2 bases of the junction unmatched. DNA of the CDR3: TGTGCCAGCAGTTGGGACAGGACGAACACTGAAGCTTTCTTT. Translating gives CASSWDRTNTEAFF.

This rearrangement joins TRBV7-2 to TRBJ2-3; TRBD2 agrees at 11 bases. The CDR3 is 16 amino acids. Germline V gives CDR1 SGHTA, CDR2 FQGNSA. The ends lost 4 bases at V and 1 base at J; junction bases unmatched: 4. CDR3 sequence (DNA): TGTGCCAGCAGCTATATACTAGCGGGGGGCACAGATACGCAGTATTTT. Encoded protein: CASSYILAGGTDTQYF.

The rearrangement links TRBV9 to TRBJ1-4; 8 bases align to TRBD1. J lost 7 bases, V lost 3 bases, and 8 bases had no gene match. The CDR3 length is 15 residues. Looked up from germline, CDR1 is SGDLS and CDR2 is YYNGEE. The CDR3, as DNA: TGTGCCAGCAGCGCCCTACAGGGGGGGGGTGAAAAACTGTTTTTT. It codes for CASSALQGGGEKLFF.

This clone showed up just once. V usage is TRBV19 and J usage is TRBJ1-2, with no clear D. The CDR3 has 15 amino acids. V lost 7 bases and J lost 5, with 20 bases in between. In germline, CDR1 is LNHDA, CDR2 SQIVND (reference sequence). Here the CDR3 DNA reads TGTGCCAGTATGCAGGATCTCTCCAAAACTTATGGCTACACCTTC. Its translation is CASMQDLSKTYGYTF. Using reference TRBV19 and TRBJ1-2 for the parts outside the CDR3, the full variable domain is DGGITQSPKYLFRKEGQNVTLSCEQNLNHDAMYWYRQDPGQGLRLIYYSQIVNDFQKGDIAEGYSVSREKKESFPLTVTSAQKNPTAFYLCASMQDLSKTYGYTFGSGTRLTVV.

The chain recombines TRBV7-2 with TRBJ2-3; TRBD1 is a possible D gene (5 bases). Germline CDR1 and CDR2: SGHTA and FQGNSA. The V gene lost 7 bases and the J gene lost 5 bases, with 16 bases spanning the gap. The CDR3 totals 14 residues. CDR3 coding DNA: TGTGCCAGCAACCCAGGGTCCGCCGAAGATACGCAGTATTTT. It translates to CASNPGSAEDTQYF.

This sequence joins TRBV21-1 and TRBJ2-4; the table's TRBD1 call for D was not verified on the DNA. TRBV21-1 is a recognized pseudogene. The CDR3 is 14 residues long. CDR3 residues: CASSKAAGENIQYF. Here the CDR3 DNA reads TGTGCCAGCAGCAAAGCTGCAGGGGAAAACATTCAGTACTTC.

The chain has TRBV13 and TRBJ2-2, with D possibly TRBD1 on 6 matching bases. The length of the CDR3 is 16 residues. Germline assignment: CDR1 PRHDT and CDR2 FYEKMQ (reference sequence). V lost 5 bases and J lost 5, with 18 bases in between. CDR3 nucleotide sequence: TGTGCCAGCAGCACCCTAGAGGGGGATCGGACCGGGGAGCTGTTTTTT. It codes for CASSTLEGDRTGELFF.